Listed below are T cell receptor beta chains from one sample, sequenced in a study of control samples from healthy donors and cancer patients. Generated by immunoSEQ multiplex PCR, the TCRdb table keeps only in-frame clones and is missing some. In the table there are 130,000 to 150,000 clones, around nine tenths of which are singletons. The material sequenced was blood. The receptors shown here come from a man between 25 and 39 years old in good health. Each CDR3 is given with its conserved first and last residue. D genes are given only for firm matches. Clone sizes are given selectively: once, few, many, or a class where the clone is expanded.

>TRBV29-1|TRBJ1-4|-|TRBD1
CSVEGRDSGNEKLFF
TGCAGCGTTGAAGGCCGGGACAGCGGTAATGAAAAACTGTTTTTT
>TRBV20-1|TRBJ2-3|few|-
CSAASQYTQYF
TGCAGTGCCGCTTCGCAGTATACGCAGTATTTT
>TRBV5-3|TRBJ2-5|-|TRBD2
CARSLVTSGRAVETQYF
TGTGCCAGAAGCTTGGTGACTAGCGGGAGGGCCGTAGAGACCCAGTACTTC
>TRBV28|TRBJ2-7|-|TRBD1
CASSLSWGTDGQGEQYF
TGTGCCAGCAGTTTATCGTGGGGGACAGATGGTCAGGGGGAGCAGTACTTC
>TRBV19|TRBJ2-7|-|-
CASSIVPGVSYEQYF
TGTGCCAGTAGTATAGTCCCGGGGGTGTCCTACGAGCAGTACTTC
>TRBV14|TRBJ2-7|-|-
CASSQFQSSYEQYF
TGTGCCAGCAGCCAATTCCAGAGCTCCTACGAGCAGTACTTC
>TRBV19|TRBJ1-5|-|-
CASSKKDFYSNQPQHF
TGTGCCAGTAGTAAAAAGGACTTTTATAGCAATCAGCCCCAGCATTTT
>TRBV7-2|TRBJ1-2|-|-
CASSLSRGASGYTF
TGTGCCAGCAGCTTAAGTCGGGGGGCGAGTGGCTACACCTTC
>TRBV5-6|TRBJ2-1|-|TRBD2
CASSRTSGGANYNEQFF
TGTGCCAGCAGCCGGACTAGCGGGGGGGCCAACTACAATGAGCAGTTCTTC
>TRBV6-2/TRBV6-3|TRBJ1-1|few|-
CASSYDPGRDRNTEAFF
TGTGCCAGCAGTTACGACCCCGGGCGGGATCGGAACACTGAAGCTTTCTTT
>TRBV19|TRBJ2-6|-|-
CASSTAGTGANVLTF
TGTGCCAGTAGTACTGCAGGGACTGGGGCCAACGTCCTGACTTTC
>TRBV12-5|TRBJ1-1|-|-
CASGLGTYEAFF
TGTGCTAGTGGTTTGGGGACTTACGAAGCTTTCTTT
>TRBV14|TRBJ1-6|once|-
CVEPPLHF
TGTGTAGAGCCACCCCTCCACTTT
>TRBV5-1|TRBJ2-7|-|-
CASSRGVSYEQYF
TGCGCCAGCAGCAGGGGGGTCAGCTACGAGCAGTACTTC
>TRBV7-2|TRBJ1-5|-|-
CASSSSPRGNNQPQHF
TGTGCCAGCAGCTCCTCACCGAGAGGGAACAATCAGCCCCAGCATTTT
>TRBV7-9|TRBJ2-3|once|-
CASSASGDTQYF
TGTGCCAGCAGCGCCAGTGGAGATACGCAGTATTTT
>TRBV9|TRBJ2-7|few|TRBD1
CASSEGQGGYEQYF
TGTGCCAGCAGCGAGGGACAGGGTGGATACGAGCAGTACTTC
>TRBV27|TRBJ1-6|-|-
CASRRGGDYNSPLHF
TGTGCCAGCCGCCGGGGGGGTGACTATAATTCACCCCTCCACTTT
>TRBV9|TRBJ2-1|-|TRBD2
CASSASGSSSYNEQFF
TGTGCCAGCAGCGCTAGCGGGTCAAGCTCCTACAATGAGCAGTTCTTC
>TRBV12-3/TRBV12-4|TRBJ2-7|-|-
CASSLGASYEQYF
TGTGCCAGCAGTTTGGGCGCCTCCTACGAGCAGTACTTC
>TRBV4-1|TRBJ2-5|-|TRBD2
CASSQGLTSGIETQYF
TGCGCCAGCAGCCAAGGTTTGACTAGCGGGATAGAGACCCAGTACTTC
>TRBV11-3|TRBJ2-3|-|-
CASSLRVGSSTDTQYF
TGTGCCAGCAGCTTAAGGGTAGGGTCAAGCACAGATACGCAGTATTTT
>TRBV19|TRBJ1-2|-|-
CASLPGHAYYGYTF
TGTGCCAGTCTTCCGGGACACGCTTACTATGGCTACACCTTC
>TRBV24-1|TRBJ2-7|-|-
CATRAGGSTYEQYF
TGTGCCACCAGGGCCGGGGGCAGCACCTACGAGCAGTACTTC
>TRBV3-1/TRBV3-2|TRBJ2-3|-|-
CASCEGGTDTQYF
TGTGCCAGCTGCGAGGGGGGGACGGATACGCAGTATTTT
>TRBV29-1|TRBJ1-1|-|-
CSAQQGVNTEAFF
TGCAGCGCACAACAGGGAGTGAACACTGAAGCTTTCTTT
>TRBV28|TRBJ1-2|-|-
CASSTGGSSYGYTF
TGTGCCAGCAGCACCGGGGGTAGCTCCTATGGCTACACCTTC
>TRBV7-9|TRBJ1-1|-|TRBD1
CASSYGQGEAFF
TGTGCCAGCAGCTATGGACAGGGCGAAGCTTTCTTT
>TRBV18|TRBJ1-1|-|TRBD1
CASSPQGAGHTEAFF
TGTGCCAGCTCACCTCAGGGGGCCGGACACACTGAAGCTTTCTTT
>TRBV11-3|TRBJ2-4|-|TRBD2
CASSLVISSGKNIQYF
TGTGCCAGCAGCTTAGTCATCTCTAGCGGTAAAAACATTCAGTACTTC
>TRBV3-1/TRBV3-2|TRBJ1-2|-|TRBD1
CASSPLPTGASYGYTF
TGTGCCAGCAGCCCGCTACCGACAGGGGCATCATATGGCTACACCTTC
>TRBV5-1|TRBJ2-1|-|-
CASRDTGERRFF
TGCGCCAGCAGAGACACAGGAGAACGACGGTTCTTC
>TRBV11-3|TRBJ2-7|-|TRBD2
CASSLIGGSYEQYF
TGTGCCAGCAGCTTAATCGGGGGGAGTTACGAGCAGTACTTC
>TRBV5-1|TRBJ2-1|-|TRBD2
CASSLSAGGQNEQFF
TGCGCCAGCAGCTTGTCGGCGGGAGGGCAGAATGAGCAGTTCTTC
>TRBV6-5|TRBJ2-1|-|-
CASSPPISGGAWFF
TGTGCCAGCAGTCCCCCGATTAGCGGCGGAGCATGGTTCTTC
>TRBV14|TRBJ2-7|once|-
CASSQVGQGGYEQYF
TGTGCCAGCAGCCAAGTGGGCCAGGGGGGCTACGAGCAGTACTTC
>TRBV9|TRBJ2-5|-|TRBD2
CASSVDSGRGETQYF
TGTGCCAGCAGCGTAGATAGCGGGCGGGGAGAGACCCAGTACTTC
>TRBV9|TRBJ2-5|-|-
CASSVVQGLTETQYF
TGTGCCAGCAGCGTAGTCCAGGGACTGACAGAGACCCAGTACTTC
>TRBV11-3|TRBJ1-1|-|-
CASSPGRNTEAFF
TGTGCCAGCAGCCCGGGACGTAACACTGAAGCTTTCTTT
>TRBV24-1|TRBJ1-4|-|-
CATSDSSGEYNEKLFF
TGTGCCACCAGTGATTCCTCGGGGGAATATAATGAAAAACTGTTTTTT
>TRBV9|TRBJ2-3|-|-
CASSPRKDTQYF
TGTGCCAGCAGCCCCCGGAAAGATACGCAGTATTTT
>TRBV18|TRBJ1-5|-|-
CASSQTGGGNQPQHF
TGTGCCAGCTCACAGACGGGAGGAGGCAATCAGCCCCAGCATTTT
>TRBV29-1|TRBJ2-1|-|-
CSVTRTIYNEQFF
TGCAGCGTTACCCGGACCATATACAATGAGCAGTTCTTC
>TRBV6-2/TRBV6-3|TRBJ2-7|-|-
CASSRQSSALSEQYF
TGTGCCAGCAGCCGCCAATCTAGCGCTCTATCCGAGCAGTACTTC
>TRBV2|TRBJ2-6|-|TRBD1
CASSGQGAGANVLTF
TGTGCCAGCAGTGGACAGGGGGCTGGGGCCAACGTCCTGACTTTC
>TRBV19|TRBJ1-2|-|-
CASSIKFSGSYGYTF
TGTGCCAGTAGTATTAAGTTTTCGGGATCTTATGGCTACACCTTC
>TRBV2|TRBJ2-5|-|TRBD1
CASRWTGEETQYF
TGTGCCAGCAGATGGACAGGGGAAGAGACCCAGTACTTC
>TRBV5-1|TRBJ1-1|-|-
CASSSGDMNTEAFF
TGCGCCAGCAGCTCGGGAGACATGAACACTGAAGCTTTCTTT
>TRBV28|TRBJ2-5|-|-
CASKPGPGGGQETQYF
TGTGCCAGCAAACCGGGGCCAGGTGGGGGCCAAGAGACCCAGTACTTC
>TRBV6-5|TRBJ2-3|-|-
CASSYVPSTGTDTQYF
TGTGCCAGCAGTTACGTCCCATCGACGGGCACAGATACGCAGTATTTT
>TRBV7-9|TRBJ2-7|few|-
CASSPGQNSYEQYF
TGTGCCAGCAGCCCGGGACAAAACTCCTACGAGCAGTACTTC